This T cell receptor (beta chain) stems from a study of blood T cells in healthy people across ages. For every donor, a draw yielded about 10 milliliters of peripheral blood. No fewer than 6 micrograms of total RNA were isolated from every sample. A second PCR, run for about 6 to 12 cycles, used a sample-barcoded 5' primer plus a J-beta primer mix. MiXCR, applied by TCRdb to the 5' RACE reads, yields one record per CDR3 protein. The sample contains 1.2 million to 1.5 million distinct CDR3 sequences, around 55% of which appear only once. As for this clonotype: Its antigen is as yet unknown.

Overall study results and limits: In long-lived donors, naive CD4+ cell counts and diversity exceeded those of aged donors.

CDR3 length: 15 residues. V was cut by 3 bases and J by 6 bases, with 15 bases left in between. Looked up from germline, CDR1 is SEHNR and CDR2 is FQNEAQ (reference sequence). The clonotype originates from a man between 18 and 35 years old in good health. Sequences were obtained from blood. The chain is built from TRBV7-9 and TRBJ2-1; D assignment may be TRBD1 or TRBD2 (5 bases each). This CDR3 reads CASSFTRGNGNEQFF. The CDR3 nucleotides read TGTGCCAGCAGCTTCACTAGGGGAAATGGCAATGAGCAGTTCTTC.